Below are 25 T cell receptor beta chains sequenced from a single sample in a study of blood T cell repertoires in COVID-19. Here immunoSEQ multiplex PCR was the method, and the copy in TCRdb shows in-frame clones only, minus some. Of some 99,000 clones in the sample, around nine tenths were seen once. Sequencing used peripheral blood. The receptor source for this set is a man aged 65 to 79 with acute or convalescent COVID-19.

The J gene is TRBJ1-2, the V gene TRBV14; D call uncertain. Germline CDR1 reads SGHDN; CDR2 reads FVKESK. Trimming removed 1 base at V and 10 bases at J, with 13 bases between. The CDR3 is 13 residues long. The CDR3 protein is CASSQGLGVPYTF. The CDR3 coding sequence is TGTGCCAGCAGCCAAGGACTAGGCGTACCCTACACCTTC.

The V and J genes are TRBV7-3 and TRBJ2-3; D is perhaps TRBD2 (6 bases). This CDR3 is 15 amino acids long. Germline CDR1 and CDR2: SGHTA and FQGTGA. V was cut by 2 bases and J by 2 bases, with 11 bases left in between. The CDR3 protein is CASSLAGINTDTQYF. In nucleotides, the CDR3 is TGTGCCAGCAGCTTAGCGGGGATCAACACAGATACGCAGTATTTT. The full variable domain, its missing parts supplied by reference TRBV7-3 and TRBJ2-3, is GAGVSQTPSNKVTEKGKYVELRCDPISGHTALYWYRQSLGQGPEFLIYFQGTGAADDSGLPNDRFFAVRPEGSVSTLKIQRTERGDSAVYLCASSLAGINTDTQYFGPGTRLTVL.

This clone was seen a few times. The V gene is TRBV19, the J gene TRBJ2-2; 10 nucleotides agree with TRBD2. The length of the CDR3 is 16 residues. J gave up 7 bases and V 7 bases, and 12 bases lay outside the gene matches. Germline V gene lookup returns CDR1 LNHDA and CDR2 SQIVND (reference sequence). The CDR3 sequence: CASNPTSGASYGELFF. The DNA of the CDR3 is TGTGCCAGTAACCCTACTAGCGGGGCCTCCTACGGGGAGCTGTTTTTT.

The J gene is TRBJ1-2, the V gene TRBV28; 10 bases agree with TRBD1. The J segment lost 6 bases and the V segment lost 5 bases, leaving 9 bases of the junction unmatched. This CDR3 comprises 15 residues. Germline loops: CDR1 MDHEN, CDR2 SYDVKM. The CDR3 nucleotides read TGTGCCAGCAGTCCAGCCGGGACAGGGGCTCATGGCTACACCTTC. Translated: CASSPAGTGAHGYTF.

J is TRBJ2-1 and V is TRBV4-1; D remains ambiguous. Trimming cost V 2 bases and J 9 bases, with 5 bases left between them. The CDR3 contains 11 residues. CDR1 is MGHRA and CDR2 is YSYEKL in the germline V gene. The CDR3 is CASSQSVEQFF. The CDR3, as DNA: TGCGCCAGCAGCCAATCGGTTGAGCAGTTCTTC.

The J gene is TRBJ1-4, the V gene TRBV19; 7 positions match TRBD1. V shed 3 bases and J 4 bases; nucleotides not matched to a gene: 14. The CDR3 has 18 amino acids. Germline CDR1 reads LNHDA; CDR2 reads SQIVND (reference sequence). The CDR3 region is CASSMVAGGLAGNEKLFF. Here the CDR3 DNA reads TGTGCCAGTAGTATGGTTGCAGGGGGGCTAGCGGGTAATGAAAAACTGTTTTTT.

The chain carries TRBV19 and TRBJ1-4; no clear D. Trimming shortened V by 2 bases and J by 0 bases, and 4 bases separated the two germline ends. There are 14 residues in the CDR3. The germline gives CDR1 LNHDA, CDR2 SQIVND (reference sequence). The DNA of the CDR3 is TGTGCCAGTAGTATATATGCAACTAATGAAAAACTGTTTTTT. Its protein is CASSIYATNEKLFF.

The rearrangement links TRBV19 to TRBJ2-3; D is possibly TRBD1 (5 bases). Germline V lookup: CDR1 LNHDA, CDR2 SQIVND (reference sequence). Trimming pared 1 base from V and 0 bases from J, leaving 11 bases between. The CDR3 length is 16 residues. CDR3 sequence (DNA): TGTGCCAGTAGTATAGGGGGCCTCGCTAGCACAGATACGCAGTATTTT. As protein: CASSIGGLASTDTQYF.

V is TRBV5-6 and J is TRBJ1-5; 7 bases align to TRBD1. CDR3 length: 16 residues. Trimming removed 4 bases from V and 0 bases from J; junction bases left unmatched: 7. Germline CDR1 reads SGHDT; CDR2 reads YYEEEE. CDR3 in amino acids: CASSGPGQISNQPQHF. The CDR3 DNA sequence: TGTGCCAGCAGCGGACCGGGACAGATTAGCAATCAGCCCCAGCATTTT.

CDR3 coding DNA: TGTGCCAGTAGTGTGACAGGGGTCGAGAACACTGAAGCTTTCTTT. Its translation is CASSVTGVENTEAFF. V gene TRBV19 combines with J gene TRBJ1-1, with 8 bases that match TRBD1. CDR1 LNHDA and CDR2 SQIVND come from the germline V gene (reference sequence). The CDR3 consists of 15 residues. V was pared by 5 bases and J by 1 base, with 6 bases of the junction left unmatched.

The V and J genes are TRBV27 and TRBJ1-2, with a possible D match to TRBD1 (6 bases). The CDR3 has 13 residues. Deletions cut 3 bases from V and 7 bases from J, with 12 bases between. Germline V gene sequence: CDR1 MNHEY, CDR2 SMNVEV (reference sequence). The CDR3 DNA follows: TGTGCCAGCAGTTTGGACAGCAGGTTTGGCTACACCTTC. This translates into CASSLDSRFGYTF.

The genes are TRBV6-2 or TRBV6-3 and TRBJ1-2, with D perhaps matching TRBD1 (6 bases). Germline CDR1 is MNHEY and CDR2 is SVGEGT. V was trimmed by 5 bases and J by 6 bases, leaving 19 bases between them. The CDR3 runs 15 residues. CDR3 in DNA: TGTGCCAGCAGTCCAACAGGGAGTGCGTATGATGGCTACACCTTC. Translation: CASSPTGSAYDGYTF.

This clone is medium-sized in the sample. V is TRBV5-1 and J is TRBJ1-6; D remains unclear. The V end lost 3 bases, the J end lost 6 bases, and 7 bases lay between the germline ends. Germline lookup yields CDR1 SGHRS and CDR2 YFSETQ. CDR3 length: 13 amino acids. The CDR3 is CASSYSRNSPLHF. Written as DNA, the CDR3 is TGCGCCAGCAGCTACAGCCGTAATTCACCCCTCCACTTT.

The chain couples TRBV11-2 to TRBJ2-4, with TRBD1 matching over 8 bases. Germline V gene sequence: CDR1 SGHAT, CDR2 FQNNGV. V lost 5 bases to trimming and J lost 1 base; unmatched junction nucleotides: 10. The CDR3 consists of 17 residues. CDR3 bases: TGTGCCAGCAGCGGACCGGGACAGGAACTTGCCAAAAACATTCAGTACTTC. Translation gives CASSGPGQELAKNIQYF.

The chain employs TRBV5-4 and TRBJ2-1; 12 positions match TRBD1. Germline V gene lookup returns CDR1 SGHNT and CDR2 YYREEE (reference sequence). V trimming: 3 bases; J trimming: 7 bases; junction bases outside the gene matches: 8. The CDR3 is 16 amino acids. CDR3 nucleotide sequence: TGTGCCAGCAGCTCACCAGGGACAGGGGGCTTGAATGAGCAGTTCTTC. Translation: CASSSPGTGGLNEQFF.

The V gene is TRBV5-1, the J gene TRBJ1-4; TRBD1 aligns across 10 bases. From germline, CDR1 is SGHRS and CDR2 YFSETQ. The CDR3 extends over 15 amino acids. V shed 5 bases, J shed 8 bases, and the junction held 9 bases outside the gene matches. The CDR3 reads CASRHTGTGEEKLFF. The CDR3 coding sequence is TGCGCCAGCAGGCACACCGGGACAGGGGAGGAAAAACTGTTTTTT.

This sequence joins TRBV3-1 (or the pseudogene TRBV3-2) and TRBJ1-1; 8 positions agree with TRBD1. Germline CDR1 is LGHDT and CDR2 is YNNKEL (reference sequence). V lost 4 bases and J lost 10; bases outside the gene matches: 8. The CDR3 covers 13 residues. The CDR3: CASSPRSDRAAFF. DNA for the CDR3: TGTGCCAGCAGCCCCCGCTCGGACAGGGCAGCTTTCTTT.

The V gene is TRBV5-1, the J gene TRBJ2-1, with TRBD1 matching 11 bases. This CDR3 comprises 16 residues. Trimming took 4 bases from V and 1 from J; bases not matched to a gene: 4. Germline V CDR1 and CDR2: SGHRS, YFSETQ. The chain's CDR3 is CASSGGQGVSYNEQFF. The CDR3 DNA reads TGCGCCAGCAGCGGGGGACAGGGGGTTTCCTACAATGAGCAGTTCTTC.

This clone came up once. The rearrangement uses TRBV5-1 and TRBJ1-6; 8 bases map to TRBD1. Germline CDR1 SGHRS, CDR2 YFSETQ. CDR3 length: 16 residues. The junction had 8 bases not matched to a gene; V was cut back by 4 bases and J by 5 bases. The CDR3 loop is CASSQGAGGDNSPLHF. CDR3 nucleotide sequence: TGCGCCAGCAGCCAGGGCGCAGGGGGCGATAATTCACCCCTCCACTTT.

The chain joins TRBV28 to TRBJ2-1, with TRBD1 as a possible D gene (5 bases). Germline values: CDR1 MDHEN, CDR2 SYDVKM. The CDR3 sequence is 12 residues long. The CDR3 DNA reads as TGTGCTTTAACAGGTTCCTACAATGAGCAGTTCTTC. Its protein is CALTGSYNEQFF.

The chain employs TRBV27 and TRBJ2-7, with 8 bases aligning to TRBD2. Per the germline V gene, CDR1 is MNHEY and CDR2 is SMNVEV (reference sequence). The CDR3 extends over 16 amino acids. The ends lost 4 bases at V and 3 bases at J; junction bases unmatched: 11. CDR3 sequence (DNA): TGTGCCAGCAGTTATTCGCGCGGGGGGCAGGGCTACGAGCAGTACTTC. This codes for CASSYSRGGQGYEQYF.

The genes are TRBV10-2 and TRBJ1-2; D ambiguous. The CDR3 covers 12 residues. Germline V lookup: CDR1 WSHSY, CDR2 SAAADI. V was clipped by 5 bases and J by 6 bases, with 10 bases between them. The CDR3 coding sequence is TGCGCCAGCAGTTTAGGGAGGGATGGCTACACCTTC. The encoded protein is CASSLGRDGYTF.

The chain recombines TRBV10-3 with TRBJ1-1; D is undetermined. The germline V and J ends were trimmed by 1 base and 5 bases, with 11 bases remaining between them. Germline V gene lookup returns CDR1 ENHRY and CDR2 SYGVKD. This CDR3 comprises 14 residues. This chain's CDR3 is CAISEYGLGTEAFF. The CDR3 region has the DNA TGTGCCATCAGTGAGTATGGACTCGGGACTGAAGCTTTCTTT.

This CDR3 is CASRHATGGWVNEQFF. The CDR3 coding sequence is TGTGCCAGCAGACACGCTACAGGGGGTTGGGTCAATGAGCAGTTCTTC. This chain uses TRBV5-4 with TRBJ2-1, with 8 bases aligning to TRBD1. CDR3 length: 16 residues. The germline V gene has CDR1 SGHNT and CDR2 YYREEE (reference sequence). The trim removed 5 bases at V and 6 bases at J, leaving 13 bases unmatched.

For the CDR3, the DNA is TGCGCCAGCAGCCCGGACAGGGCGATTTCACCCCTCCACTTT. Translated: CASSPDRAISPLHF. The chain recombines TRBV5-1 with TRBJ1-6; 8 nucleotides agree with TRBD1. The trim removed 4 bases at V and 9 bases at J, leaving 6 bases unmatched. The germline CDR1 and CDR2 sequences are SGHRS and YFSETQ. The CDR3 spans 14 residues.